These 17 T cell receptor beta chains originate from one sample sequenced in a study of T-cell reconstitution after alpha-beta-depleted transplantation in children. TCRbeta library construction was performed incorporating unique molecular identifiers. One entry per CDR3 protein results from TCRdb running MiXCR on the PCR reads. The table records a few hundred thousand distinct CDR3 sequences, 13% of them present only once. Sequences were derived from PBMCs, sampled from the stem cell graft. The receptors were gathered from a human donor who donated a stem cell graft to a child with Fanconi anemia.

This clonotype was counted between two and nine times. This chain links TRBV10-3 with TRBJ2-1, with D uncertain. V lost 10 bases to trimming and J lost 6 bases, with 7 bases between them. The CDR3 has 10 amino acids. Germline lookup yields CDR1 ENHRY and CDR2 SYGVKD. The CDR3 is CATYSNEQFF. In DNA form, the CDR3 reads TGTGCCACCTACTCCAATGAGCAGTTCTTC.

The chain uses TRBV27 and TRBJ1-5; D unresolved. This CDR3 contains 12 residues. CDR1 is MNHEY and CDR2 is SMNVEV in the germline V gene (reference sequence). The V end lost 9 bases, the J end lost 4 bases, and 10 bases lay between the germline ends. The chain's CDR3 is CASAAPNQPQHF. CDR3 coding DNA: TGTGCCAGTGCGGCCCCTAATCAGCCCCAGCATTTT.

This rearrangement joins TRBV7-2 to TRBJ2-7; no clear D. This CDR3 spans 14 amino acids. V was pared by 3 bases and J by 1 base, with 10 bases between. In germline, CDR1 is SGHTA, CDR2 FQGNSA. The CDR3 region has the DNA TGTGCCAGCAGCTTGACCGCAATGTCCTACGAGCAGTACTTC. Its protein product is CASSLTAMSYEQYF.

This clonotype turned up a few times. The CDR3 DNA reads TGTGCCAGCTCACTACGGGGGAGGGACAGAACATCCTACGAGCAGTACTTC. This codes for CASSLRGRDRTSYEQYF. The rearrangement joins TRBV18 to TRBJ2-7; either TRBD1 or TRBD2 may supply D (7 bases each). Germline V gene lookup returns CDR1 KGHSH and CDR2 LQKENI. Deletions cut 4 bases from V and 1 base from J, with 20 bases between. The CDR3 runs 17 residues.

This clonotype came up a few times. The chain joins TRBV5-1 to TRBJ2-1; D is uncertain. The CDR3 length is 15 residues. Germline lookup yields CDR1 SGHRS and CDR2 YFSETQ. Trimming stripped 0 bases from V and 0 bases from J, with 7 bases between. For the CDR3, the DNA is TGCGCCAGCAGCTTGGCCCAGCGCTCCTACAATGAGCAGTTCTTC. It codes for CASSLAQRSYNEQFF.

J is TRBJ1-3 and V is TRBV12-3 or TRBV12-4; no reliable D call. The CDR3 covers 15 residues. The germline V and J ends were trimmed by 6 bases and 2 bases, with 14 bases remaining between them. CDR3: CASSPNIFTGNTIYF. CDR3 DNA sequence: TGTGCCAGCAGCCCTAATATCTTCACTGGAAACACCATATATTTT.

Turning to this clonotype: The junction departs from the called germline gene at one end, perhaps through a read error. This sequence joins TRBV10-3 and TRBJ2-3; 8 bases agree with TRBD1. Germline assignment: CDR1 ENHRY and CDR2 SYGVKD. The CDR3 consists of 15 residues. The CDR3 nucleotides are TGTGCCATCAGTCCGGGACAGGACAGCACAGATACGCAGTGTTTT. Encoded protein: CAISPGQDSTDTQCF.

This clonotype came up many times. The CDR3 is CASSPGTYNEQFF. In DNA, the CDR3 is TGTGCCAGCAGCCCCGGGACCTACAATGAGCAGTTCTTC. The gene calls are TRBV7-2 and TRBJ2-1, with D possibly matching TRBD2 (5 bases). Germline lookup yields CDR1 SGHTA and CDR2 FQGNSA. The CDR3 is 13 amino acids. The germline V and J ends were trimmed by 5 bases and 2 bases, with 7 bases remaining between them.

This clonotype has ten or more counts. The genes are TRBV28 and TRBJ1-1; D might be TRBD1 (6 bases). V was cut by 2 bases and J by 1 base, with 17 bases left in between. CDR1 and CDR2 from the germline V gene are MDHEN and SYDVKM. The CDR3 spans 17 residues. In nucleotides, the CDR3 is TGTGCCAGCAGTTTACGGACATTCCAGGGGCAGAACACTGAAGCTTTCTTT. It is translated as CASSLRTFQGQNTEAFF.

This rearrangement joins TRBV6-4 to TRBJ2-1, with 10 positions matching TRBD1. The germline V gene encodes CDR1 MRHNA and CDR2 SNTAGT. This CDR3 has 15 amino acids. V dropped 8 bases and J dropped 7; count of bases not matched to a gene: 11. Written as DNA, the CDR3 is TGTGCCAGCGGACTGGGACAGGGGTCAGTGAATGAGCAGTTCTTC. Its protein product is CASGLGQGSVNEQFF.

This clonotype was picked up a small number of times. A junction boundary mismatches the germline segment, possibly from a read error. The CDR3 is CASSQVQEMNTEAFF. The CDR3 nucleotides read TGTGCCAGCAGCCAGGTTCAGGAAATGAACACTGAAGCCTTCTTT. J is TRBJ1-1 and V is TRBV4-2; no definite D call. The CDR3 runs 15 residues. The germline V gene encodes CDR1 LGHNA and CDR2 YNFKEQ.

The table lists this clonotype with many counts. Here the CDR3 reads CASSFRKNTEAFF. CDR3 sequence (DNA): TGTGCCAGCAGTTTTCGTAAGAACACTGAAGCTTTCTTT. The chain recombines TRBV6-6 with TRBJ1-1; D not certain. This CDR3 is built from 13 residues. CDR1 is MNHNY, CDR2 SVGAGI, per germline (reference sequence). V was pared by 4 bases and J by 1 base, with 7 bases between.

CDR3 in DNA: TGTGCCAGCCAAAAAAATTCAAACCCGGAGAATGAGCAGTTCTTC. Translated, it gives CASQKNSNPENEQFF. The V call is TRBV7-9, the J call TRBJ2-1, with D unclear. The CDR3 runs to 15 residues. The V and J ends lost 8 bases and 7 bases respectively, with 21 bases between them. Germline V gene lookup returns CDR1 SEHNR and CDR2 FQNEAQ (reference sequence).

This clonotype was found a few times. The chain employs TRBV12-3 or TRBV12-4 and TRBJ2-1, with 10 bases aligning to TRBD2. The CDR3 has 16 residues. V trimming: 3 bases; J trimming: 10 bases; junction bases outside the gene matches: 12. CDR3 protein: CASSFVVLAGDQEQFF. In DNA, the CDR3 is TGTGCCAGCAGTTTTGTGGTCCTAGCGGGGGATCAAGAGCAGTTCTTC.

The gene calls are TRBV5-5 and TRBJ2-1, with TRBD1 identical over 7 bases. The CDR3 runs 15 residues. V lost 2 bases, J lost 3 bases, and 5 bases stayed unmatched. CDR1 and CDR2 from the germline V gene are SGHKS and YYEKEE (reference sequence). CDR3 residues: CASSFLRDSYNEQFF. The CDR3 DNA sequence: TGTGCCAGCAGCTTCCTCCGGGACAGCTACAATGAGCAGTTCTTC.

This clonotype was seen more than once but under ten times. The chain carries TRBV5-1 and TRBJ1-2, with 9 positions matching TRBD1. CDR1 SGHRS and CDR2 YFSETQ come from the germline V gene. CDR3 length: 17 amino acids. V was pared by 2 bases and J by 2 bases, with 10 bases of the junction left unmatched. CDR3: CASSFRDREGRNYGYTF. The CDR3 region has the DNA TGCGCCAGCAGCTTCCGGGACAGGGAGGGACGAAACTATGGCTACACCTTC.

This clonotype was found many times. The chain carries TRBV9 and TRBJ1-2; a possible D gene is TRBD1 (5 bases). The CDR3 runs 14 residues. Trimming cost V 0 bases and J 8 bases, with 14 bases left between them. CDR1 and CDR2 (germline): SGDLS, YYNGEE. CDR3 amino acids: CASSVGDSREGYTF. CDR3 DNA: TGTGCCAGCAGCGTAGGGGACTCTAGGGAAGGCTACACCTTC.